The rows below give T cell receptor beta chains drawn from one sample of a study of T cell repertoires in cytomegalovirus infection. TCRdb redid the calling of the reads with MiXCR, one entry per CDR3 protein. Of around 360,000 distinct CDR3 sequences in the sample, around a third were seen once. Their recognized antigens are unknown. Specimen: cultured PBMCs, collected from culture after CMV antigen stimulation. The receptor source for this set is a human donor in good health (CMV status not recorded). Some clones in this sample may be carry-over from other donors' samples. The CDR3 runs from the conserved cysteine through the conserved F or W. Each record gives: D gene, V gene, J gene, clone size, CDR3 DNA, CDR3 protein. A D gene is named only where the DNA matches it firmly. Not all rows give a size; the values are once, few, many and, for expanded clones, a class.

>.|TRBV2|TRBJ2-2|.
TGTGCCGGGACGGGGAACACCGGGGAGCTGTTTTTT
CAGTGNTGELFF
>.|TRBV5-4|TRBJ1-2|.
TGTGCCAGCAGCTTCGGGGAAGGGACGTACGGCTACACCTTC
CASSFGEGTYGYTF
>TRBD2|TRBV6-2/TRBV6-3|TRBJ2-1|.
TGTGCCAGCAGTTACTCCCGGACTAGCGGGAGGGCCGACTACAATGAGCAGTTCTTC
CASSYSRTSGRADYNEQFF
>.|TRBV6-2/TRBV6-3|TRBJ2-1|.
TGTGCCAGCAGGACTGGGGAGTCTCCCTACAATGAGCAGTTCTTC
CASRTGESPYNEQFF
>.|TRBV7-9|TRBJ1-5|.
TGTGCCAGCAGCTTAATTAGAGAGACCCAGCATTTT
CASSLIRETQHF
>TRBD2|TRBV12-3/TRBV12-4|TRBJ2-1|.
TGTGCCAGCAAGTTCGAAGTCGGCGGGAGAAATGAGCAGTTCTTC
CASKFEVGGRNEQFF
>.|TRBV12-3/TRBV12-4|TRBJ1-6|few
TGTGCCAGCAGTTTAGCGCAGAGCTCCTATAATTCACCCCTCCACTTT
CASSLAQSSYNSPLHF
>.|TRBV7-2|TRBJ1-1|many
TGTGCCAGCAGCTTACAGATGAACACTGAAGCTTTCTTT
CASSLQMNTEAFF
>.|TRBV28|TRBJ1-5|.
TGTGCCAGCAGTTTGAGGAGCTGGCGCAGCAATCAGCCCCAGCATTTT
CASSLRSWRSNQPQHF
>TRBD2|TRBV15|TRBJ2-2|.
TGTGCCACCAGTGAGCGGGACCTGAACACCGGGGAGCTGTTTTTT
CATSERDLNTGELFF
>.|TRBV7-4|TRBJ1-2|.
TGTGCCAGCACCTTAGAGACAGATATTGGCTACACCTTC
CASTLETDIGYTF
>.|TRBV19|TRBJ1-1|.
TGTGCCAGTAGTATGCGGGCCGCGGGGAGAGCTTTCTTT
CASSMRAAGRAFF
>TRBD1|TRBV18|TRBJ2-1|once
TGTGCCAGCTCACCTCCGGGACAGGGGGTTTACAATGAGCAGTTCTTC
CASSPPGQGVYNEQFF
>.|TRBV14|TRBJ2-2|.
TGTGCCAGCAGCCAATTTAGCCGCGTCACCGGGGAGCTGTTTTTT
CASSQFSRVTGELFF
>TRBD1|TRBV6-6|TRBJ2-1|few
TGTGCCAGCAGTTACGAGACAGGGGTAAATGAGCAGTTCTTC
CASSYETGVNEQFF
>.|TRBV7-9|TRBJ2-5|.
TGTGCCAGCAGCTCCCGGGGCCTACAAGAGACCCAGTACTTC
CASSSRGLQETQYF
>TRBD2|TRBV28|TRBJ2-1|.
TGTGCCAGCAGTTCCGGACTAGCGGGAGCGGTGTTCTTC
CASSSGLAGAVFF
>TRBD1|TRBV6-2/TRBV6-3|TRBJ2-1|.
TGTGCCAGCAGTTACTCGACAGGGGGCAATGAGCAGTTCTTC
CASSYSTGGNEQFF